This TCR beta chain was recorded in a study of blood T cell repertoires in COVID-19. Clones were read by immunoSEQ multiplex PCR, and TCRdb kept only the in-frame ones, dropping some. The profile shows a few hundred thousand clones, 90% of them singletons. The clonotype originates from a woman aged 40 to 49 with COVID-19, enrolled during active disease. The sample was peripheral blood.

The CDR3 bases are TGTGCCAGCAGTTTTTATGACACTGAAGCTTTCTTT. It translates to CASSFYDTEAFF. The chain uses TRBV12-3 or TRBV12-4 and TRBJ1-1; D is ambiguous. The CDR3 loop spans 12 amino acids. Trimming stripped 3 bases from V and 3 bases from J, with 5 bases between.